This T cell receptor beta chain derives from a study of blood T cell repertoires in COVID-19. Study-wide background: PBMCs, B-cell-depleted T cells, or T cells were the source of the cDNA or gDNA that made up the material.

The CDR3 sequence is 13 residues long. Per the germline V gene, CDR1 is MNHEY and CDR2 is SMNVEV (reference sequence). The V and J ends lost 5 bases and 7 bases, in that order; junction bases with no gene match: 3. The authors' processing: How many nucleated cells were present was estimated from reference gene primer amplification. This table comes from immunoSEQ multiplex PCR, and its TCRdb copy is limited to in-frame clones, with some not included. V and J calls and clone size are those listed in that table; D and trimming were worked out from the DNA. The sample has about 180,000 clones; approximately 83% are singletons.

Material: peripheral blood. The origin of this receptor is a human donor in a cohort sampled during active COVID-19. This chain joins TRBV27 and TRBJ1-5; 9 positions agree with TRBD1. The DNA of the CDR3 is TGTGCCAGCAGTCCGACAGGGGGACAGCCCCAGCATTTT. Its protein product is CASSPTGGQPQHF.